These 26 T cell receptor beta chains originate from one sample sequenced in a study of response to subunit inactivated influenza vaccine. TCRdb re-called the RT-PCR reads with MiXCR, one entry per CDR3 protein. The data hold 500,000 to 650,000 distinct CDR3 sequences, with approximately 7.7% observed a single time. Sequences were derived from PBMCs from blood, sampled about 23 months after vaccination. These receptor sequences come from a man in his fifties or sixties who received an inactivated influenza vaccine.

This clonotype was counted between two and nine times. This sequence joins TRBV11-2 and TRBJ2-1; unclear D gene. Germline lookup yields CDR1 SGHAT and CDR2 FQNNGV. The CDR3 has 16 residues. V shed 2 bases and J shed 9 bases, with 20 bases lying between them. The CDR3 reads CASSLFRLGYLSEQFF. In nucleotides, the CDR3 is TGTGCCAGCAGCTTATTCAGACTTGGGTACCTGAGTGAGCAGTTCTTC.

The genes are TRBV5-5 and TRBJ1-3; D is uncertain. Germline V lookup: CDR1 SGHKS, CDR2 YYEKEE (reference sequence). This CDR3 comprises 15 residues. Trimming removed 0 bases at V and 0 bases at J, with 7 bases between. The CDR3, as DNA: TGTGCCAGCAGCTTGGGGGGAAACTCTGGAAACACCATATATTTT. This gives the protein CASSLGGNSGNTIYF.

The V and J genes are TRBV27 and TRBJ2-5; D could derive from TRBD1 or TRBD2 (5 bases each). Per germline, CDR1 MNHEY and CDR2 SMNVEV (reference sequence). With 1 base removed from V and 2 bases from J, the gap between germline ends came to 14 bases. This CDR3 region has 16 residues. CDR3 sequence: CASSLFGGPIQETQYF. The CDR3 coding sequence is TGTGCCAGCAGTTTATTTGGGGGACCGATACAAGAGACCCAGTACTTC.

This clonotype was found a few times. The chain carries TRBV28 and TRBJ2-5, with a tentative D call TRBD2 (5 bases). V lost 11 bases and J lost 1, with 8 bases in between. CDR1 MDHEN and CDR2 SYDVKM come from the germline V gene. CDR3 length: 11 residues. The CDR3, as DNA: TGTGCCGCGGGCGGCCAAGAGACCCAGTACTTC. Amino acid sequence: CAAGGQETQYF.

In its sample, this clonotype was seen many times. This chain links TRBV16 with TRBJ2-3; D call uncertain. The V gene's germline CDR1 is KGHSY and CDR2 FQNENV. Trimming took 2 bases from V and 5 from J, leaving 17 bases between them. The CDR3 is made up of 16 amino acids. The CDR3 reads CASSQPDLTGLDTQYF. CDR3 DNA sequence: TGTGCCAGCAGCCAACCGGACCTAACTGGGCTAGATACGCAGTATTTT.

This clonotype was found a few times. This chain uses TRBV11-2 with TRBJ2-3; a weak D match, TRBD2 (5 bases). V shed 2 bases and J shed 2 bases, with 11 bases lying between them. Per the germline V gene, CDR1 is SGHAT and CDR2 is FQNNGV. The CDR3 is 15 amino acids. The CDR3 here is CASSLNRGATDTQYF. CDR3 nucleotide sequence: TGTGCCAGCAGCTTAAACCGGGGAGCCACAGATACGCAGTATTTT.

This clonotype was observed many times. Here the CDR3 reads CSVQGLGNTIYF. For the CDR3, the DNA is TGCAGCGTTCAGGGTCTCGGAAACACCATATATTTT. This chain uses TRBV29-1 with TRBJ1-3; weak D call: TRBD1 (5 bases). In germline, CDR1 is SQVTM, CDR2 ANQGSEA. CDR3 length equals 12 residues. The V and J ends lost 5 bases and 4 bases respectively, with 9 bases between them.

This clonotype was detected many times. J is TRBJ2-7 and V is TRBV5-1; 9 positions agree with TRBD1. CDR3 length: 14 amino acids. Germline V gene lookup returns CDR1 SGHRS and CDR2 YFSETQ. V gave up 5 bases and J gave up 2 bases; unmatched junction bases: 5. Here the CDR3 reads CASRSGTGTYEQYF. The CDR3 bases are TGCGCCAGCAGGTCCGGGACAGGGACCTACGAGCAGTACTTC.

This clonotype has at least ten counts. The chain links TRBV4-2 to TRBJ2-3, with a tentative D call TRBD2 (6 bases). This CDR3 has 12 amino acids. Looked up from germline, CDR1 is LGHNA and CDR2 is YNFKEQ. Trimming took off 1 base at V and 14 bases at J, with 13 bases between the two ends. The DNA of the CDR3 is TGTGCCAGCAGCCAAGCTGTAGCGGATAGGTATTTT. Translation: CASSQAVADRYF.

The chain couples TRBV4-2 to TRBJ2-1, with 7 bases that match TRBD1. Germline V gene data show CDR1 as LGHNA and CDR2 as YNFKEQ. Unmatched junction bases numbered 6, after V lost 0 bases and J lost 13 bases. This CDR3 has 13 residues. CDR3 DNA sequence: TGTGCCAGCAGCCAAGACTTCGGGACAGCCCAGTTCTTC. Amino acids: CASSQDFGTAQFF.

This clonotype occurred a few times. This chain links TRBV14 with TRBJ1-2; D is unresolved. Trimming left V 1 base short and J 6 bases short, with 15 bases between. The CDR3 sequence is 15 residues long. Germline loops: CDR1 SGHDN, CDR2 FVKESK. CDR3 protein: CASSQGLWGYNGYTF. The CDR3 nucleotides read TGTGCCAGCAGCCAAGGTCTCTGGGGTTACAATGGCTACACCTTC.

There are many counts of this clonotype. The CDR3 here is CASSQDTGWTEAFF. The CDR3 DNA reads TGTGCCAGCAGCCAAGATACGGGTTGGACTGAAGCTTTCTTT. The chain uses TRBV3-1 and TRBJ1-1; unclear D gene. V was trimmed by 0 bases and J by 5 bases, leaving 10 bases between them. CDR1 is LGHDT and CDR2 is YNNKEL in the germline V gene (reference sequence). CDR3 length: 14 amino acids.

This clonotype was counted at least ten times. V is TRBV21-1 and J is TRBJ2-2. TRBV21-1 is described as a pseudogene. The CDR3 has 12 residues. CDR3 nucleotide sequence: TGTGCCAGTACTTCGAACACCGGGGAGCTGTTTTTT. Translating gives CASTSNTGELFF.

This clonotype has at least ten counts. This chain connects TRBV20-1 to TRBJ2-7; D might be TRBD1 or TRBD2, each matching 5 bases. CDR1 and CDR2 from the germline V gene are DFQATT and SNEGSKA (reference sequence). Trimming left V 6 bases short and J 4 bases short, with 10 bases between. CDR3 length: 11 amino acids. The CDR3 loop is CSAGTDYEQYF. CDR3 sequence (DNA): TGCAGTGCCGGGACGGATTACGAGCAGTACTTC.

This clonotype was found many times. The chain uses TRBV25-1 and TRBJ1-1; the match to TRBD1 covers 7 bases. Germline V gives CDR1 MGHDK, CDR2 SYGVNS. The trim removed 4 bases at V and 8 bases at J, leaving 4 bases unmatched. The CDR3 has 12 amino acids. As DNA, the CDR3 is TGTGCCAGCAGTGGACAGGGCCTCGAAGCTTTCTTT. Protein sequence: CASSGQGLEAFF.

This clonotype was observed a few times. This chain links TRBV5-4 with TRBJ2-1, with 10 bases identical to TRBD2. Trimming removed 4 bases from V and 8 bases from J; junction bases left unmatched: 15. Germline V lookup: CDR1 SGHNT, CDR2 YYREEE (reference sequence). CDR3 length: 17 amino acids. Here the CDR3 reads CASSEQLAGRGRDEQFF. As DNA, the CDR3 is TGTGCCAGCAGCGAACAACTAGCGGGGAGAGGGAGGGATGAGCAGTTCTTC.

The chain links TRBV7-8 to TRBJ1-1; D is perhaps TRBD1 (5 bases). The germline V gene has CDR1 SGHVS and CDR2 FQNEAQ. The CDR3 extends over 13 amino acids. V was clipped by 5 bases and J by 4 bases, with 11 bases between them. The CDR3 here is CASSRIRATEAFF. CDR3 DNA: TGTGCCAGCAGCCGAATCAGGGCCACTGAAGCTTTCTTT.

The J gene is TRBJ2-7, the V gene TRBV7-9; 14 nucleotides agree with TRBD2. Per the germline V gene, CDR1 is SEHNR and CDR2 is FQNEAQ (reference sequence). The CDR3 totals 17 residues. J gave up 0 bases and V 5 bases, and 6 bases lay outside the gene matches. The CDR3 bases are TGTGCCAGCAGCCCCGGGACTAGCGGGGGCTACTCCTACGAGCAGTACTTC. Residues: CASSPGTSGGYSYEQYF. Looking up the rest from reference TRBV7-9 and TRBJ2-7 gives the full variable domain: DTGVSQNPRHKITKRGQNVTFRCDPISEHNRLYWYRQTLGQGPEFLTYFQNEAQLEKSRLLSDRFSAERPKGSFSTLEIQRTEQGDSAMYLCASSPGTSGGYSYEQYFGPGTRLTVT.

The table lists this clonotype with a few counts. The chain employs TRBV20-1 and TRBJ2-4; D possibly corresponds to TRBD1 (6 bases). The length of the CDR3 is 12 residues. The V gene lost 5 bases and the J gene lost 6 bases, with 11 bases spanning the gap. CDR1 and CDR2 (germline): DFQATT, SNEGSKA (reference sequence). The CDR3 coding sequence is TGCAGTGCTCTTTTGGACAGAAACATTCAGTACTTC. Its protein is CSALLDRNIQYF.

This chain connects TRBV28 to TRBJ1-5, with D maybe TRBD1 (5 bases). Germline CDR1 reads MDHEN; CDR2 reads SYDVKM. The length of the CDR3 is 14 residues. V was pared by 7 bases and J by 0 bases, with 10 bases between. This CDR3 is CASKGTVSNQPQHF. DNA for the CDR3: TGTGCCAGCAAAGGGACGGTTAGCAATCAGCCCCAGCATTTT.

With regard to this clonotype: This may stem from a read error, because a much larger clone lies one nucleotide away. V gene TRBV20-1 combines with J gene TRBJ1-5; 11 bases agree with TRBD1. Germline loops: CDR1 DFQATT, CDR2 SNEGSKA (reference sequence). The CDR3 has 16 amino acids. The DNA for the CDR3 is TGCTGTGCTAGTGGGGGGACAGGGGGGTTCAGTCAGCCCCAGCATTTT. Residues: CCASGGTGGFSQPQHF.

This clonotype turned up a few times. The V call is TRBV12-3 or TRBV12-4, the J call TRBJ2-6, with D unclear. CDR3 length: 18 amino acids. The germline V and J ends were trimmed by 7 bases and 2 bases, with 21 bases remaining between them. For the CDR3, the DNA is TGTGCCAGCACCCTACTTTACGGTTCTACCCCTGGGGCCAACGTCCTGACTTTC. This gives the protein CASTLLYGSTPGANVLTF.

This clonotype has just a few counts. The V and J genes are TRBV7-2 and TRBJ2-7, with a weak D call TRBD1 (6 bases). CDR3 length: 15 amino acids. V shed 1 base and J shed 2 bases, with 12 bases lying between them. Per the germline V gene, CDR1 is SGHTA and CDR2 is FQGNSA. DNA of the CDR3: TGTGCCAGCAGCTTAGTTTGGCAGGGGACCTACGAGCAGTACTTC. This sequence encodes CASSLVWQGTYEQYF.

The J gene is TRBJ2-4, the V gene TRBV4-3; no firm D call. CDR1 and CDR2 from the germline V gene are LGHNA and YSLEER. The CDR3 totals 15 residues. V was pared by 1 base and J by 6 bases, with 13 bases between. CDR3 coding DNA: TGCGCCAGCAGCCAAGGGCTGGTAGACGCAAACATTCAGTACTTC. The encoded protein is CASSQGLVDANIQYF.

The chain employs TRBV2 and TRBJ2-5; 9 bases are shared with TRBD1. The CDR3 extends over 15 amino acids. The germline CDR1 and CDR2 sequences are SNHLY and FYNNEI. V lost 8 bases to trimming and J lost 3 bases; unmatched junction nucleotides: 10. The CDR3 is CASLRDRVREETQYF. DNA of the CDR3: TGTGCCAGCCTCCGGGACAGGGTCAGGGAAGAGACCCAGTACTTC.

This chain joins TRBV7-2 and TRBJ1-6; D is possibly TRBD1 (6 bases). Germline V gene lookup returns CDR1 SGHTA and CDR2 FQGNSA. V shed 5 bases and J shed 5 bases, with 16 bases lying between them. This CDR3 is built from 16 residues. In DNA form, the CDR3 reads TGTGCCAGCAGCCTCCAAGGACAGCACAATAATTCACCCCTCCACTTT. This sequence encodes CASSLQGQHNNSPLHF.